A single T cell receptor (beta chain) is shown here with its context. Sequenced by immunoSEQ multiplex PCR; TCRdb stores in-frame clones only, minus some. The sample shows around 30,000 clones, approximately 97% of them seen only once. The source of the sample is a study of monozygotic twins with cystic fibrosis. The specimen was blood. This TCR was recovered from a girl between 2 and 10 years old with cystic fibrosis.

CDR3 region: CASSLVGGSRITADTQYF. The DNA of the CDR3 is TGTGCCAGCAGCTTGGTCGGTGGTAGCCGGATCACGGCAGATACGCAGTATTTT. This chain joins TRBV5-5 and TRBJ2-3, with D unresolved. This CDR3 comprises 18 residues. Per the germline V gene, CDR1 is SGHKS and CDR2 is YYEKEE (reference sequence). The ends were cut back, 0 bases at V and 4 bases at J, with 21 bases in the middle.